The 30 T cell receptor beta chains below all came from one sample that was sequenced in a study of T cell repertoires in cytomegalovirus infection (dated by TCRdb to the late 2010s). Data came from an Illumina HiSeq 1500. TCRdb itself trimmed the public reads at Q25 with fastp, ran MiXCR and retained productive beta chains. CDR3 protein sequences are deduplicated, and each keeps its most common genes and DNA. Present in this sample are some 600,000 distinct CDR3 sequences, 20% to 25% of which were seen just once. The ten largest clones capture 6.5% to 10% of the sample. Sequencing was performed on CD8+ T cells from PBMCs. Source of these receptors: a human donor in good health (CMV status not recorded). Some clones in this sample may be carry-over from other donors' samples.

Regarding this clonotype: This may stem from a read error, because a much larger clone lies one nucleotide away. The rearrangement uses TRBV7-4 and TRBJ1-4; the match to TRBD1 covers 7 bases. The CDR3 length is 15 residues. With V trimmed by 7 bases and J by 8 bases, 13 bases remained unmatched. Germline V lookup: CDR1 SGHVT, CDR2 SQSDAQ. CDR3 amino acids: CASNPPGQRNEKLFF. Written as DNA, the CDR3 is TGTGCCAGCAACCCACCGGGACAGCGAAACGAAAAACTGTTTTTT.

The V and J genes are TRBV12-3 or TRBV12-4 and TRBJ2-7; D gene unclear. The ends were cut back, 3 bases at V and 5 bases at J, with 17 bases in the middle. CDR3 length: 15 residues. CDR3 in amino acids: CASSLVAFLLDEQYF. CDR3 in DNA: TGTGCCAGCAGTTTGGTGGCGTTCCTCTTGGACGAGCAGTACTTC.

Many counts were recorded for this clonotype. The rearrangement joins TRBV7-2 to TRBJ2-3; TRBD2 aligns across 14 bases. The germline V gene encodes CDR1 SGHTA and CDR2 FQGNSA. After removal of 1 base from V and 5 bases from J, the junction contained 5 bases not matched to a gene. The CDR3 sequence is 17 residues long. This chain's CDR3 is CASSLEGTSGGRDTQYF. CDR3 nucleotides: TGTGCCAGCAGCTTAGAAGGGACTAGCGGGGGCCGAGATACGCAGTATTTT.

This clonotype was recorded at least ten times. V and J are TRBV20-1 and TRBJ2-4; D unresolved. The V end was cut by 0 bases, the J end by 6 bases, with 9 bases between. CDR3 length: 13 residues. Germline lookup yields CDR1 DFQATT and CDR2 SNEGSKA (reference sequence). The CDR3 is CSARERGANIQYF. For the CDR3, the DNA is TGCAGTGCTAGAGAGCGAGGAGCAAACATTCAGTACTTC.

The chain couples TRBV2 to TRBJ2-4, with 8 bases identical to TRBD1. Unmatched junction bases numbered 8, after V lost 0 bases and J lost 7 bases. The CDR3 contains 16 residues. Per the germline V gene, CDR1 is SNHLY and CDR2 is FYNNEI. The CDR3 loop reads CASSEAQGQGRNIQYF. The CDR3 DNA reads TGTGCCAGCAGTGAAGCGCAAGGACAGGGAAGGAACATTCAGTACTTC. Looking up the rest from reference TRBV2 and TRBJ2-4 gives the full variable domain: EPEVTQTPSHQVTQMGQEVILRCVPISNHLYFYWYRQILGQKVEFLVSFYNNEISEKSEIFDDQFSVERPDGSNFTLKIRSTKLEDSAMYFCASSEAQGQGRNIQYFGAGTRLSVL.

A few counts support this clonotype. The chain links TRBV7-9 to TRBJ2-7; TRBD2 agrees at 9 bases. Looked up from germline, CDR1 is SEHNR and CDR2 is FQNEAQ (reference sequence). Trimming removed 5 bases from V and 4 bases from J; junction bases left unmatched: 12. There are 16 residues in the CDR3. This CDR3 reads CASSSSGGPVLYEQYF. In DNA, the CDR3 is TGTGCCAGCAGCAGTAGCGGGGGCCCTGTGTTATACGAGCAGTACTTC.

The J gene is TRBJ1-2, the V gene TRBV20-1, with 9 bases matching TRBD1. Germline V CDR1 and CDR2: DFQATT, SNEGSKA (reference sequence). There are 13 residues in the CDR3. The ends lost 6 bases at V and 4 bases at J; junction bases unmatched: 6. In DNA form, the CDR3 reads TGCAGTGCCTTCCCGGGACAGGGCTATGGCTACACCTTC. This gives the protein CSAFPGQGYGYTF.

This clonotype was recorded a few times. The chain combines TRBV2 with TRBJ1-1; D not resolved. The CDR3 loop spans 17 amino acids. V was cut by 0 bases and J by 1 base, with 15 bases left in between. Germline CDR1 reads SNHLY; CDR2 reads FYNNEI. The CDR3 DNA follows: TGTGCCAGCAGTGAAGCGCTTAAAATTGGGCCGAACACTGAAGCTTTCTTT. Its translation is CASSEALKIGPNTEAFF.

The J gene is TRBJ1-4, the V gene TRBV13; D uncertain. Trimming cost V 5 bases and J 7 bases, with 17 bases left between them. Germline CDR1 PRHDT, CDR2 FYEKMQ (reference sequence). This CDR3 contains 15 residues. This CDR3 reads CASSTRAGPVEKLFF. The CDR3 DNA follows: TGTGCCAGCAGCACCCGGGCCGGCCCCGTTGAAAAACTGTTTTTT.

This clonotype showed up many times. This chain links TRBV7-9 with TRBJ2-2; 7 nucleotides match TRBD1. The CDR3 covers 14 residues. V was clipped by 5 bases and J by 4 bases; unmatched bases: 4. Germline-derived CDR1 and CDR2 are SEHNR and FQNEAQ (reference sequence). As DNA, the CDR3 is TGTGCCAGCAGCCGGGGACAGCCCACCGGGGAGCTGTTTTTT. Translation gives CASSRGQPTGELFF.

This clonotype was counted ten times or more. This chain uses TRBV7-2 with TRBJ2-1; the D is unclear. Between the trimmed V and J ends, which lost 5 bases and 8 bases, there was a span of 16 bases. The CDR3 length is 14 residues. Looked up from germline, CDR1 is SGHTA and CDR2 is FQGNSA. For the CDR3, the DNA is TGTGCCAGCAGCCCAACCGTGGGCCTGGATGAGCAGTTCTTC. It is translated as CASSPTVGLDEQFF.

In its sample, this clonotype was seen many times. This chain links TRBV6-1 with TRBJ1-5, with a possible D match to TRBD1 (6 bases). From germline, CDR1 is MNHNS and CDR2 SASEGT. This CDR3 has 17 amino acids. V lost 2 bases and J 5 bases, leaving 19 bases between the germline ends. CDR3 nucleotide sequence: TGTGCCAGCAGTGAATGGTACTTCGGGGGGGGCGATCAGCCCCAGCATTTT. Translation: CASSEWYFGGGDQPQHF.

This clonotype was observed a few times. The chain links TRBV27 to TRBJ2-1; D gene uncertain. The length of the CDR3 is 16 residues. The germline CDR1 and CDR2 sequences are MNHEY and SMNVEV (reference sequence). V lost 1 base to trimming and J lost 0 bases, with 10 bases between them. CDR3 sequence (DNA): TGTGCCAGCAGTTTATTTGGGCCCGTCTCCTACAATGAGCAGTTCTTC. Translating gives CASSLFGPVSYNEQFF.

This clonotype was found a few times. The chain couples TRBV14 to TRBJ2-2; D possibly corresponds to TRBD2 (6 bases). CDR3 size: 15 residues. Germline CDR1 is SGHDN and CDR2 is FVKESK. Trimming pared 1 base from V and 10 bases from J, leaving 16 bases between. This CDR3 is CASSQGIVRGEELFF. CDR3 DNA sequence: TGTGCCAGCAGCCAAGGAATCGTGCGGGGAGAGGAGCTGTTTTTT. Looking up the rest from reference TRBV14 and TRBJ2-2 gives the full variable domain: EAGVTQFPSHSVIEKGQTVTLRCDPISGHDNLYWYRRVMGKEIKFLLHFVKESKQDESGMPNNRFLAERTGGTYSTLKVQPAELEDSGVYFCASSQGIVRGEELFFGEGSRLTVL.

This clonotype came up a few times. The gene calls are TRBV10-3 and TRBJ2-7; D not resolved. Trimming pared 7 bases from V and 3 bases from J, leaving 7 bases between. The CDR3 totals 11 residues. Germline-derived CDR1 and CDR2 are ENHRY and SYGVKD. The CDR3 DNA is TGTGCCATCATGGCTAGCTACGAGCAGTACTTC. Amino acids: CAIMASYEQYF.

There are many counts of this clonotype. The rearrangement links TRBV7-8 to TRBJ2-3; 9 positions agree with TRBD2. The CDR3 length is 16 residues. Germline values: CDR1 SGHVS, CDR2 FQNEAQ. The V and J ends lost 1 base and 4 bases, in that order; junction bases with no gene match: 6. The DNA of the CDR3 is TGTGCCAGCAGCTTAGTTGGGACTAGCATCCCAGATACGCAGTATTTT. Translated, it gives CASSLVGTSIPDTQYF. Full variable domain (missing parts from reference TRBV7-8 and TRBJ2-3): GAGVSQSPRYKVAKRGQDVALRCDPISGHVSLFWYQQALGQGPEFLTYFQNEAQLDKSGLPSDRFFAERPEGSVSTLKIQRTQQEDSAVYLCASSLVGTSIPDTQYFGPGTRLTVL.

Many counts were recorded for this clonotype. This chain uses TRBV7-2 with TRBJ2-2, with D unclear. V shed 1 base and J shed 6 bases, with 6 bases lying between them. Germline CDR1 is SGHTA and CDR2 is FQGNSA. The CDR3 extends over 13 amino acids. CDR3 in amino acids: CASSLDLPGELFF. For the CDR3, the DNA is TGTGCCAGCAGCTTAGACCTCCCCGGGGAGCTGTTTTTT.

A note on this clonotype: The conserved phenylalanine or tryptophan normally closing the CDR3 is absent here, so this likely arose from a read error. This chain connects TRBV4-1 to TRBJ1-3; a possible D gene is TRBD1 (6 bases). Per the germline V gene, CDR1 is MGHRA and CDR2 is YSYEKL. The V end was cut by 4 bases, the J end by 0 bases, with 10 bases between. The CDR3 length is 15 residues. CDR3 bases: TGCGCCAGCAGCCCTGGACAGACCTCTGGAAACACCATATATATT. Protein product: CASSPGQTSGNTIYI.

The chain links TRBV7-2 to TRBJ1-2; D may be TRBD1 (6 bases). Germline loops: CDR1 SGHTA, CDR2 FQGNSA. The CDR3 is 14 amino acids. V was cut by 5 bases and J by 7 bases, with 17 bases left in between. The CDR3 DNA reads as TGTGCCAGCAGCCCAGAAGGGGGGGCGGGTGGCTACACCTTC. Its translation is CASSPEGGAGGYTF. Together with reference TRBV7-2 and TRBJ1-2, the CDR3 gives the full variable domain: GAGVSQSPSNKVTEKGKDVELRCDPISGHTALYWYRQSLGQGLEFLIYFQGNSAPDKSGLPSDRFSAERTGGSVSTLTIQRTQQEDSAVYLCASSPEGGAGGYTFGSGTRLTVV.

This clonotype was detected only a few times. The chain carries TRBV20-1 and TRBJ1-2; no definite D call. Germline V CDR1 and CDR2: DFQATT, SNEGSKA (reference sequence). V shed 5 bases and J shed 4 bases, with 5 bases lying between them. This CDR3 is built from 10 residues. CDR3 bases: TGCAGTGCTTTCACCTATGGCTACACCTTC. This gives the protein CSAFTYGYTF.

This chain joins TRBV7-2 and TRBJ2-7; maybe TRBD2 (6 bases). Germline values: CDR1 SGHTA, CDR2 FQGNSA. CDR3 size: 13 residues. The CDR3 DNA is TGTGCCGGCAGCCCCACGGGGGTGTACGAGCAGTACGTC. Residues: CAGSPTGVYEQYV.

This clonotype was seen a few times. The chain is built from TRBV14 and TRBJ1-2; the D is unclear. The V and J ends lost 1 base and 2 bases respectively, with 8 bases between them. CDR3 length: 14 residues. Germline V gene lookup returns CDR1 SGHDN and CDR2 FVKESK. CDR3 sequence: CASSQAADNYGYTF. CDR3 DNA sequence: TGTGCCAGCAGCCAAGCTGCGGACAACTATGGCTACACCTTC. The full variable domain, completed using reference TRBV14 and TRBJ1-2, is EAGVTQFPSHSVIEKGQTVTLRCDPISGHDNLYWYRRVMGKEIKFLLHFVKESKQDESGMPNNRFLAERTGGTYSTLKVQPAELEDSGVYFCASSQAADNYGYTFGSGTRLTVV.

This clonotype was counted ten times or more. The chain couples TRBV7-2 to TRBJ2-5; D may be TRBD1 or TRBD2 (6 bases each). Germline V gene sequence: CDR1 SGHTA, CDR2 FQGNSA. V lost 0 bases and J lost 2, with 10 bases in between. The CDR3 has 15 residues. CDR3 loop: CASSLARGTQETQYF. As DNA, the CDR3 is TGTGCCAGCAGCTTAGCCCGGGGGACACAAGAGACCCAGTACTTC.

The V call is TRBV20-1, the J call TRBJ2-1, with D possibly called TRBD1 or TRBD2 (5 bases each). Deletions cut 2 bases from V and 5 bases from J, with 13 bases between. The CDR3 totals 14 residues. Germline CDR1 DFQATT, CDR2 SNEGSKA (reference sequence). The CDR3 here is CSARTPGRDNEQFF. In DNA form, the CDR3 reads TGCAGTGCTAGAACTCCGGGGCGGGACAATGAGCAGTTCTTC.

The chain links TRBV13 to TRBJ2-5; a possible D gene is TRBD1 (6 bases). Trimming shortened V by 4 bases and J by 2 bases, and 17 bases separated the two germline ends. Germline CDR1 PRHDT, CDR2 FYEKMQ (reference sequence). This CDR3 region has 16 residues. Written as DNA, the CDR3 is TGTGCCAGCAGCTCCCGAGAAGGGGGTATACAAGAGACCCAGTACTTC. It codes for CASSSREGGIQETQYF.

This clonotype was counted at least ten times. The genes are TRBV7-2 and TRBJ1-5; D gene ambiguous. The CDR3 consists of 13 residues. Germline V lookup: CDR1 SGHTA, CDR2 FQGNSA. With 0 bases removed from V and 1 base from J, the gap between germline ends came to 1 base. The CDR3 is CASSLASNQPQHF. The CDR3 DNA follows: TGTGCCAGCAGCTTAGCGAGCAATCAGCCCCAGCATTTT. Full variable domain (outside the CDR3, taken from reference TRBV7-2 and TRBJ1-5): GAGVSQSPSNKVTEKGKDVELRCDPISGHTALYWYRQSLGQGLEFLIYFQGNSAPDKSGLPSDRFSAERTGGSVSTLTIQRTQQEDSAVYLCASSLASNQPQHFGDGTRLSIL.

This clonotype occurred many times. The gene calls are TRBV25-1 and TRBJ2-7; D gene ambiguous. This CDR3 has 11 amino acids. The V gene's germline CDR1 is MGHDK and CDR2 SYGVNS. V lost 0 bases, J lost 6 bases, and 3 bases lay in between. CDR3 region: CASSEYLEQYF. CDR3 sequence (DNA): TGTGCCAGCAGTGAATATCTCGAGCAGTACTTC.

The CDR3 region has the DNA TGTGCCAGCAGTTTGTCCGGGACAGGGCACCTTGTTGCCTACAATGAGCAGTTCTTC. Encoded protein: CASSLSGTGHLVAYNEQFF. This sequence joins TRBV6-5 and TRBJ2-1; 9 nucleotides match TRBD1. The germline V gene encodes CDR1 MNHEY and CDR2 SVGAGI. This CDR3 has 19 amino acids. Unmatched junction bases numbered 15, after V lost 4 bases and J lost 2 bases.

The rearrangement links TRBV29-1 to TRBJ2-3; no clear D. The length of the CDR3 is 13 residues. The V gene lost 3 bases and the J gene lost 2 bases, with 9 bases spanning the gap. Looked up from germline, CDR1 is SQVTM and CDR2 is ANQGSEA. CDR3 bases: TGCAGCGTTGATGGCAGATTCACAGATACGCAGTATTTT. It is translated as CSVDGRFTDTQYF.

The chain links TRBV28 to TRBJ1-5, with D possibly TRBD1 on 5 matching bases. The CDR3 loop spans 16 amino acids. The V end was cut by 0 bases, the J end by 4 bases, with 13 bases between. The V gene's germline CDR1 is MDHEN and CDR2 SYDVKM. The CDR3, as DNA: TGTGCCAGCAGTTTATGGTCGGGGGGGAGAAATCAGCCCCAGCATTTT. Its translation is CASSLWSGGRNQPQHF.